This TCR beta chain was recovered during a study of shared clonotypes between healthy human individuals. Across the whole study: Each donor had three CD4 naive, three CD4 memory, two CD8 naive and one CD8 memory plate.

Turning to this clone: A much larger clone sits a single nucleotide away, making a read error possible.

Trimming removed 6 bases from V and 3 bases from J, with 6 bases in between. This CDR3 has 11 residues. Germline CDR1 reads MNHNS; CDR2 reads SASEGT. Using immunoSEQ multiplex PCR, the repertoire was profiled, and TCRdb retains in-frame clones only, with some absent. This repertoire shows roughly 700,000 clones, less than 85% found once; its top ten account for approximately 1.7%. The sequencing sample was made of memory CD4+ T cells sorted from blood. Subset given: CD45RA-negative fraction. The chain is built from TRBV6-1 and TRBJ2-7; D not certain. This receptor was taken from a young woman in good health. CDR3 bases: TGTGCCAGCAGCACCGTCTACGAGCAGTACTTC. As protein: CASSTVYEQYF.